This T cell receptor beta chain was identified during a study of T cell repertoires in cytomegalovirus infection. Comments on this clonotype: Its antigen is currently unknown. One junction end does not reproduce the germline sequence, and a read error may be involved.

TCRdb recomputed calls from the reads with MiXCR, one row per CDR3 protein. There are around 800,000 distinct CDR3 sequences in the sample; about 31% occur only once, and approximately 13% lies in the top ten. The specimen was cultured CD8+ T cells from PBMCs, collected from culture after CMV antigen stimulation. The origin of this receptor is a human donor in good health (CMV status not recorded). Some clones in this sample may be carry-over from other donors' samples.

The CDR3 DNA sequence: TGTGCCAGCAGTTACCCAACAGGACTACTCTTT. Its translation is CASSYPTGLLF. The V gene is TRBV6-2 or TRBV6-3, the J gene TRBJ1-1; a weak D match, TRBD1 (5 bases). The CDR3 has 11 amino acids. Germline loops: CDR1 MNHEY, CDR2 SVGEGT.